A single sample gave rise to the 9 T cell receptor beta chains below, sequenced in a study of beta chain features in type 1 diabetes. The isolated RNA, all of it, was reverse transcribed, so expressed TCRB transcripts were what got sequenced. Assay used: immunoSEQ multiplex PCR; TCRdb lists only in-frame clones, some missing. This table has some 140,000 clones, about 9.2% appearing once. The source material was central memory CD4+ T cells from blood. The receptors were sampled from a man between 18 and 35 years old in good health.

This clone was observed a few times. The CDR3, as DNA: TGTGCCAGCAGCCGTACAGGGCTCGATACGCAGTATTTT. Its protein product is CASSRTGLDTQYF. This rearrangement joins TRBV6-6 to TRBJ2-3, with D perhaps matching TRBD1 (6 bases). Germline V lookup: CDR1 MNHNY, CDR2 SVGAGI (reference sequence). This CDR3 comprises 13 residues. V was clipped by 6 bases and J by 6 bases, with 13 bases between them.

The CDR3 loop is CSARTLQTQYF. In nucleotides, the CDR3 is TGCAGTGCCCGGACTCTCCAGACCCAGTACTTC. The rearrangement joins TRBV20-1 to TRBJ2-5, with a weak D call TRBD2 (5 bases). The CDR3 contains 11 residues. The V gene lost 6 bases and the J gene lost 6 bases, with 11 bases spanning the gap. Germline-derived CDR1 and CDR2 are DFQATT and SNEGSKA (reference sequence).

The V call is TRBV2, the J call TRBJ1-2; 8 bases are shared with TRBD1. The CDR3 is made up of 14 amino acids. The V gene's germline CDR1 is SNHLY and CDR2 FYNNEI. V was pared by 8 bases and J by 1 base, with 6 bases of the junction left unmatched. CDR3 in amino acids: CASQSGGLNYGYTF. In nucleotides, the CDR3 is TGTGCCAGCCAATCAGGGGGCCTTAACTATGGCTACACCTTC.

The table lists this clone with a few counts. The chain carries TRBV7-2 and TRBJ2-1; TRBD1 might be the D (5 bases). V was pared by 1 base and J by 8 bases, with 12 bases between. The CDR3 totals 14 residues. Germline V gives CDR1 SGHTA, CDR2 FQGNSA. CDR3 DNA sequence: TGTGCCAGCAGCTTAGACAGGCCTCAGGATGAGCAGTTCTTC. Amino acid sequence: CASSLDRPQDEQFF.

In this sample, this clone turned up many times. The chain combines TRBV6-6 with TRBJ2-7; maybe TRBD1 (5 bases). The germline V and J ends were trimmed by 5 bases and 4 bases, with 15 bases remaining between them. The CDR3 extends over 14 amino acids. Germline CDR1 and CDR2: MNHNY and SVGAGI (reference sequence). DNA of the CDR3: TGTGCCAGCAGTAACCCAGGGCCGACTTACGAGCAGTACTTC. This codes for CASSNPGPTYEQYF.

This clone has just a few counts. The V and J genes are TRBV28 and TRBJ2-7, with 7 positions matching TRBD2. The CDR3 sequence is 13 residues long. The junction had 6 bases not matched to a gene; V was cut back by 5 bases and J by 5 bases. Germline V gene data show CDR1 as MDHEN and CDR2 as SYDVKM. The CDR3 DNA reads as TGTGCCAGCAGTGGGGGGGGGTCCGACGAGCAGTACTTC. Protein: CASSGGGSDEQYF.

This clone was counted only a few times. The gene calls are TRBV27 and TRBJ2-6; 9 bases map to TRBD1. CDR1 and CDR2 from the germline V gene are MNHEY and SMNVEV (reference sequence). Trimming removed 4 bases from V and 0 bases from J; junction bases left unmatched: 10. This CDR3 region has 19 residues. The DNA of the CDR3 is TGTGCCAGCAGTTCACCCGCGGGACAGGGCGTCTCTGGGGCCAACGTCCTGACTTTC. Residues: CASSSPAGQGVSGANVLTF.

This clone was seen only a few times. V is TRBV7-3 and J is TRBJ2-2, with 7 bases aligning to TRBD1. The germline V gene has CDR1 SGHTA and CDR2 FQGTGA. Trimming removed 4 bases from V and 5 bases from J; junction bases left unmatched: 4. This CDR3 comprises 14 residues. The CDR3 nucleotides read TGTGCCAGCAGCTGGGGGACAGCTACCGGGGAGCTGTTTTTT. This encodes CASSWGTATGELFF.

This clone showed up just a few times. V and J are TRBV28 and TRBJ1-6; D is unclear. The germline V gene has CDR1 MDHEN and CDR2 SYDVKM. Trimming pared 3 bases from V and 9 bases from J, leaving 9 bases between. This CDR3 has 13 amino acids. The CDR3 sequence: CASSFATGSPLHF. The CDR3 region has the DNA TGTGCCAGCAGTTTCGCTACTGGTTCACCCCTCCACTTT.